The clone carrying this T cell receptor beta chain came up a few times. No antigen is known for it. These data come from a study of T cells after yellow fever vaccination. Study overall: Fractions containing few cells were prepared with SMART-Seq v4 Ultra Low Input.

Whole-study results and caveats: FACS-sorted repertoires could harbor abundant contaminating bulk-population clonotypes. A minor fraction of clonotypes spanned both CD4 and CD8 compartments.

5'RACE template switching produced TCR cDNA carrying a universal primer site and UMIs. One entry per CDR3 protein, called by TCRdb with MiXCR from the 5' RACE reads. This sample has more than 350,000 distinct CDR3 sequences; 11% occur once, and the top ten carry roughly 18%. The TCR comes from a man younger than 30 who received the YFV17D yellow fever vaccine. The source was PBMCs, collected on the day of the first yellow fever vaccination.

The CDR3 DNA reads as TGCAGTGCTGGTAACCTCACAGATACGCAGTATTTT. Amino acid sequence: CSAGNLTDTQYF. The V call is TRBV20-1, the J call TRBJ2-3; no definite D call. The V gene lost 5 bases and the J gene lost 2 bases, with 8 bases spanning the gap. The CDR3 is 12 amino acids. Looked up from germline, CDR1 is DFQATT and CDR2 is SNEGSKA (reference sequence).